What follows describes a single T cell receptor beta chain. Per the original methods: Reference gene primer amplification yielded estimated nucleated cell counts. Sequencing was performed with immunoSEQ multiplex PCR; in TCRdb, only in-frame clones are kept and a portion is missing. From that table come the V and J calls and clone size; the DNA was used to work out D and trimming. The table has nearly 350,000 clones, approximately 90% seen once; the top ten hold around 3.5%. V shed 3 bases and J shed 6 bases, with 11 bases lying between them. CDR3 length: 13 residues. The sample belongs to a study of blood T cell repertoires in COVID-19. Study-level background: Specimens from acute and convalescent COVID-19 originated in the United States, Italy and Spain. Nucleic acid was either cDNA or gDNA, and it came from T cells, B-cell-depleted T cells, or PBMCs.

The TCR originated in a woman younger than 35 who had recovered from COVID-19. J is TRBJ1-1 and V is TRBV12-3 or TRBV12-4; no firm D call. Sequencing was performed on peripheral blood. CDR3 amino acids: CASSLEVIAEAFF. CDR3 coding DNA: TGTGCCAGCAGTTTGGAGGTGATAGCTGAAGCTTTCTTT.